The present TCR beta chain was sequenced within a study of T cells after yellow fever vaccination. Comment on this clonotype: Its specificity is unknown.

In making TCR cDNA, 5'RACE template switching added a universal primer site and UMIs to it. TCRdb redid the calling of the 5' RACE reads with MiXCR, one entry per CDR3 protein. Among 150,000 to 200,000 distinct CDR3 sequences listed, approximately 10% were seen once. CDR3 length equals 14 residues. Between the trimmed V and J ends, which lost 2 bases and 4 bases, there was a span of 12 bases. Germline V gives CDR1 LGHNA, CDR2 YSLEER. The study, taken as a whole, reports: Most primary-vaccination clones reappeared after the booster (approximately 95% CD4, approximately 88% CD8). Faster peaking, at day 5 versus 15, marked a secondary response that was weaker. Overlap between CD4 and CD8 compartments was detected for a small share of clonotypes.

This clonotype originated in a man between 18 and 29 years old who received the YFV17D yellow fever vaccine. The sample in question was CD8+ T cells sorted from PBMCs, obtained 15 days after the yellow fever booster vaccination. The rearrangement joins TRBV4-3 to TRBJ2-7; D assignment may be TRBD1 or TRBD2 (5 bases each). The CDR3 here is CASSQYLGAYEQYF. The CDR3 nucleotides read TGCGCCAGCAGCCAATACCTCGGGGCTTACGAGCAGTACTTC.